This T cell receptor (beta chain) was sequenced in a study of beta chain features in type 1 diabetes. Overall study findings and caveats: Shortening of TCRB CDR3s, moderate but significant, appeared in all four CD4+ subsets of Type 1 diabetes patients.

Reverse transcription of all isolated RNA meant that expressed TCRB transcripts were sequenced. Clones were sequenced by immunoSEQ multiplex PCR, and TCRdb holds only the in-frame ones, with some missing. This table has roughly 150,000 clones, 8% to 8.5% appearing once. The J segment lost 5 bases and the V segment lost 5 bases, leaving 10 bases of the junction unmatched. The CDR3 has 15 amino acids. CDR1 is SNHLY and CDR2 is FYNNEI in the germline V gene. Remarks on this clone: As yet, its antigen is unknown.

The sample comprised central memory CD4+ T cells from blood. The chain couples TRBV2 to TRBJ2-7; TRBD1 aligns across 9 bases. The receptor's source is a woman between 18 and 29 years old with type 1 diabetes. CDR3 sequence reads: CASSLRTGANNEQYF. The CDR3 DNA follows: TGTGCCAGCAGTTTAAGGACAGGGGCTAACAACGAGCAGTACTTC.